This entry lists 19 T cell receptor beta chains sequenced from one sample in a study of graft-versus-host responses after intestinal transplantation. Clones were sequenced by immunoSEQ multiplex PCR, and TCRdb holds only the in-frame ones, with some missing. The sample yields 85,000 to 110,000 clones, roughly 93% seen once. Their antigens are not known. The material sequenced was unstimulated CD8+ T cells sorted from spleen or lymph node cells, taken before intestinal transplant. These receptors all stem from a human donor who received an intestinal transplant.

V is TRBV5-1 and J is TRBJ2-7; 9 positions agree with TRBD2. CDR1 and CDR2 (germline): SGHRS, YFSETQ. V dropped 2 bases and J dropped 5; count of bases not matched to a gene: 5. This CDR3 spans 14 amino acids. CDR3 in amino acids: CASSFSGGVHEQYF. The DNA for the CDR3 is TGCGCCAGCAGCTTTAGCGGGGGAGTCCACGAGCAGTACTTC.

The rearrangement uses TRBV6-1 and TRBJ2-7, with 10 bases that match TRBD1. The CDR3 sequence is 14 residues long. V trimming: 11 bases; J trimming: 2 bases; junction bases outside the gene matches: 9. Germline V gene data show CDR1 as MNHNS and CDR2 as SASEGT. The CDR3 here is CAREVGTGAYEQYF. The CDR3 DNA reads as TGTGCCCGTGAAGTCGGGACAGGGGCCTACGAGCAGTACTTC.

This chain connects TRBV7-5 to TRBJ1-1; the D call of TRBD1 is as the table states it, not checked on the DNA. TRBV7-5 is a documented pseudogene. The CDR3 sequence is 15 residues long. The CDR3 bases are TGTGTCAGAAGCACTCTTCCAGGGTTCGACACTGAAGCTTTCTTT. The encoded protein is CVRSTLPGFDTEAFF.

The J gene is TRBJ1-1, the V gene TRBV11-2, with D perhaps matching TRBD1 (6 bases). The CDR3 totals 15 residues. Per the germline V gene, CDR1 is SGHAT and CDR2 is FQNNGV. V shed 5 bases and J shed 6 bases, with 19 bases lying between them. The CDR3 nucleotides are TGTGCCAGCAGCACCCCCGGGGGCGCGGGTCCTGAAGCTTTCTTT. Amino acids: CASSTPGGAGPEAFF.

This clone appeared a single time. This chain links TRBV27 with TRBJ2-1; 9 bases line up with TRBD2. The CDR3 runs to 17 residues. The germline CDR1 and CDR2 sequences are MNHEY and SMNVEV (reference sequence). Trimming removed 8 bases from V and 6 bases from J; junction bases left unmatched: 17. CDR3 coding DNA: TGTGCCAGCCGAAAGCTTGCGGGGGGGCGCGATTTCAATGAGCAGTTCTTC. Its protein product is CASRKLAGGRDFNEQFF.

CDR3 in amino acids: CASSENSGQGSAKLFF. The CDR3 nucleotides read TGTGCCAGCAGCGAAAACTCTGGACAGGGTTCGGCAAAACTGTTTTTT. This chain uses TRBV7-6 with TRBJ1-4; 8 bases are shared with TRBD1. The CDR3 has 16 amino acids. Germline values: CDR1 SGHVS, CDR2 FNYEAQ. J was trimmed by 10 bases and V by 5 bases; bases with no gene match: 15.

V is TRBV27 and J is TRBJ1-5, with 8 bases lining up with TRBD1. The CDR3 runs 14 residues. The germline CDR1 and CDR2 sequences are MNHEY and SMNVEV (reference sequence). With 7 bases clipped from V and 5 bases from J, the junction kept 7 bases outside the gene matches. CDR3 sequence (DNA): TGTGCCAGCAATGACAGGGGCCCCTATCAGCCCCAGCATTTT. It yields the protein CASNDRGPYQPQHF.

The chain carries TRBV2 and TRBJ2-7, with 9 bases identical to TRBD2. The CDR3 length is 15 residues. Trimming cost V 2 bases and J 4 bases; bases outside gene matches: 6. Germline lookup yields CDR1 SNHLY and CDR2 FYNNEI. The CDR3 spells CASSEILAGTYEQYF. CDR3 in DNA: TGTGCCAGCAGTGAAATCCTAGCGGGGACATACGAGCAGTACTTC.

This chain joins TRBV4-2 and TRBJ1-2, with D maybe TRBD1 (5 bases). The CDR3 loop spans 15 amino acids. With 0 bases removed from V and 4 bases from J, the gap between germline ends came to 12 bases. Germline loops: CDR1 LGHNA, CDR2 YNFKEQ. The DNA of the CDR3 is TGTGCCAGCAGCCAAGATATAGGGGCTAGCTATGGCTACACCTTC. It specifies CASSQDIGASYGYTF.

The rearrangement links TRBV7-9 to TRBJ2-1, with 9 positions matching TRBD1. Germline V gene sequence: CDR1 SEHNR, CDR2 FQNEAQ (reference sequence). V was pared by 7 bases and J by 6 bases, with 7 bases of the junction left unmatched. CDR3 length: 14 residues. CDR3 bases: TGTGCCAGCACCCCCACAGGGGGCTTCAATGAGCAGTTCTTC. Its protein product is CASTPTGGFNEQFF.

The rearrangement joins TRBV10-3 to TRBJ1-1, with TRBD1 matching over 8 bases. V shed 3 bases, J shed 4 bases, and the junction held 10 bases outside the gene matches. In germline, CDR1 is ENHRY, CDR2 SYGVKD. The CDR3 is made up of 16 amino acids. The CDR3 is CAISEYRGAGITEAFF. CDR3 nucleotides: TGTGCCATCAGTGAATACAGGGGGGCAGGAATCACTGAAGCTTTCTTT.

V gene TRBV6-1 combines with J gene TRBJ1-1; D is undetermined. Trimming removed 4 bases at V and 4 bases at J, with 13 bases between. Germline V gene data show CDR1 as MNHNS and CDR2 as SASEGT. The CDR3 runs 14 residues. CDR3 region: CASSGVPSGTEAFF. CDR3 nucleotides: TGTGCCAGCAGTGGCGTCCCTTCGGGCACTGAAGCTTTCTTT.

The V gene is TRBV7-9, the J gene TRBJ1-2; D is uncertain. V gave up 5 bases and J gave up 7 bases, with 5 bases separating them. This CDR3 spans 10 amino acids. Germline CDR1 SEHNR, CDR2 FQNEAQ (reference sequence). CDR3 region: CASSRSGYTF. DNA for the CDR3: TGTGCCAGCAGCCGGAGTGGCTACACCTTC.

The chain carries TRBV2 and TRBJ1-1, with TRBD1 matching 9 bases. Trimming at V came to 6 bases and at J to 6 bases, leaving 5 bases not matched to a gene. The CDR3 spans 13 residues. Germline CDR1 reads SNHLY; CDR2 reads FYNNEI. CDR3 coding DNA: TGTGCCAGCAGGCGACAGGGGGTGGCTGAAGCTTTCTTT. Its translation: CASRRQGVAEAFF.

The J gene is TRBJ2-7, the V gene TRBV15; 10 bases agree with TRBD2. Germline V gives CDR1 LNHNV, CDR2 YYDKDF (reference sequence). The CDR3 has 15 residues. J was trimmed by 3 bases and V by 4 bases; bases with no gene match: 6. The CDR3 sequence: CATSTELAGDYEQYF. The CDR3 nucleotides read TGTGCCACCAGCACAGAGCTAGCGGGAGACTACGAGCAGTACTTC.

This chain links TRBV7-6 with TRBJ2-5; D perhaps matches TRBD2 (6 bases). V gave up 2 bases and J gave up 1 base, with 14 bases separating them. The CDR3 contains 16 residues. Germline V lookup: CDR1 SGHVS, CDR2 FNYEAQ. CDR3: CASSLYPGEAQETQYF. The CDR3, as DNA: TGTGCCAGCAGCTTATATCCGGGGGAAGCCCAAGAGACCCAGTACTTC.

V gene TRBV13 combines with J gene TRBJ2-7; 7 bases align to TRBD1. The V gene's germline CDR1 is PRHDT and CDR2 FYEKMQ (reference sequence). The CDR3 is made up of 15 amino acids. V shed 3 bases and J 1 base; nucleotides not matched to a gene: 6. Here the CDR3 DNA reads TGTGCCAGCAGCTTCAAGAGACAGGGTTCCTACGAGCAGTACTTC. Its protein is CASSFKRQGSYEQYF.

The rearrangement joins TRBV11-1 to TRBJ2-1, with a tentative D call TRBD2 (6 bases). Germline assignment: CDR1 SGHAT and CDR2 FQDESV (reference sequence). Trimming took 4 bases from V and 5 from J, leaving 15 bases between them. The CDR3 consists of 15 residues. DNA of the CDR3: TGTGCCAGCAGCTATTTTACGGGGGACCACAATGAGCAGTTCTTC. As protein: CASSYFTGDHNEQFF.

This chain joins TRBV6-5 and TRBJ2-2; D possibly corresponds to TRBD2 (6 bases). The CDR3 covers 14 residues. Germline lookup yields CDR1 MNHEY and CDR2 SVGAGI. The germline V and J ends were trimmed by 2 bases and 5 bases, with 9 bases remaining between them. The CDR3, as DNA: TGTGCCAGCAGTTACCGGAGGGTAACCGGGGAGCTGTTTTTT. This codes for CASSYRRVTGELFF.